These 30 T cell receptor beta chains were all obtained from the same sample, sequenced in a study of cytomegalovirus exposure and HLA in healthy donors. The PCR ran on 60 Vbeta and 13 Jbeta primers. Libraries were prepared by immunoSEQ multiplex PCR; TCRdb keeps only in-frame clonotypes and omits some of them. The sample includes 130,000 or so clones, around 80% of them seen just once. Sequencing was carried out using PBMCs. The source is a man younger than 45 in good health and CMV-seronegative.

V and J are TRBV10-3 and TRBJ1-1; tentative D call: TRBD1 (5 bases). V lost 11 bases, J lost 5 bases, and 21 bases lay in between. This CDR3 contains 14 residues. CDR1 ENHRY and CDR2 SYGVKD come from the germline V gene. The CDR3 sequence: CASRGFGGGTEAFF. CDR3 bases: TGTGCCTCACGGGGGTTTGGGGGAGGAACTGAAGCTTTCTTT.

The V call is TRBV9, the J call TRBJ2-6, with D possibly being TRBD1 (5 bases). V lost 4 bases to trimming and J lost 12 bases, with 14 bases between them. The CDR3 extends over 13 amino acids. CDR1 and CDR2 (germline): SGDLS, YYNGEE. CDR3 protein: CASSPATGFVLTF. The CDR3 nucleotides read TGTGCCAGCAGCCCAGCCACAGGTTTCGTCCTGACTTTC.

The gene calls are TRBV6-6 and TRBJ1-3; perhaps TRBD1 as D (5 bases). This CDR3 comprises 15 residues. Trimming stripped 0 bases from V and 2 bases from J, with 8 bases between. CDR1 is MNHNY, CDR2 SVGAGI, per germline (reference sequence). The CDR3 DNA is TGTGCCAGCAGTTACTCCGCAGGGACTGGAAACACCATATATTTT. It specifies CASSYSAGTGNTIYF.

The V and J genes are TRBV4-1 and TRBJ2-1, with 9 bases fitting TRBD2. CDR3 length: 16 residues. From germline, CDR1 is MGHRA and CDR2 YSYEKL. V lost 3 bases to trimming and J lost 8 bases; unmatched junction nucleotides: 11. CDR3 coding DNA: TGCGCCAGCAGCCATGCGGAGCGGGAGGTTCGGGATGAGCAGTTCTTC. It is translated as CASSHAEREVRDEQFF.

J is TRBJ1-3 and V is TRBV4-2; 7 bases match TRBD1. This CDR3 has 18 residues. Germline-derived CDR1 and CDR2 are LGHNA and YNFKEQ. Trimming cost V 3 bases and J 2 bases; bases outside gene matches: 13. The CDR3 region is CASSQVSGTTGPGNTIYF. CDR3 in DNA: TGTGCCAGCAGCCAGGTATCGGGGACGACAGGGCCTGGAAACACCATATATTTT.

The chain carries TRBV6-5 and TRBJ1-2, with D possibly TRBD1 on 6 matching bases. The CDR3 spans 13 residues. The V and J ends lost 2 bases and 4 bases respectively, with 8 bases between them. From germline, CDR1 is MNHEY and CDR2 SVGAGI. In DNA form, the CDR3 reads TGTGCCAGCAGTTACGGGGGGGCCTATGGCTACACCTTC. Translation gives CASSYGGAYGYTF.

This sequence joins TRBV4-3 and TRBJ2-7, with a tentative D call TRBD1 (6 bases). This CDR3 region has 15 residues. V gave up 0 bases and J gave up 2 bases, with 11 bases separating them. CDR1 LGHNA and CDR2 YSLEER come from the germline V gene. DNA of the CDR3: TGCGCCAGCAGCCAAGACAGGGGATACCCCTACGAGCAGTACTTC. Its translation: CASSQDRGYPYEQYF.

J is TRBJ1-1 and V is TRBV28; the D is unclear. The V and J ends lost 11 bases and 3 bases respectively, with 13 bases between them. The CDR3 loop spans 12 amino acids. The germline CDR1 and CDR2 sequences are MDHEN and SYDVKM. In DNA form, the CDR3 reads TGTGCCGCGGGCGGACGATACACTGAAGCTTTCTTT. Translated: CAAGGRYTEAFF.

The chain combines TRBV5-1 with TRBJ2-4; TRBD2 aligns across 12 bases. V gave up 3 bases and J gave up 7 bases; unmatched junction bases: 5. The germline V gene has CDR1 SGHRS and CDR2 YFSETQ. This CDR3 spans 15 amino acids. In nucleotides, the CDR3 is TGCGCCAGCAGCTCATCCGGGACTAGCGGGAACATTCAGTACTTC. This codes for CASSSSGTSGNIQYF.

The chain has TRBV27 and TRBJ2-7; TRBD2 agrees at 11 bases. The CDR3 runs to 18 residues. V trimming: 2 bases; J trimming: 4 bases; junction bases outside the gene matches: 13. Germline assignment: CDR1 MNHEY and CDR2 SMNVEV (reference sequence). The CDR3 DNA reads TGTGCCAGCAGTTTAATTCCAGGAACTAGCGGGAGTCATTACGAGCAGTACTTC. Its translation is CASSLIPGTSGSHYEQYF.

V and J are TRBV2 and TRBJ2-5; 7 nucleotides align to TRBD2. Germline V gene data show CDR1 as SNHLY and CDR2 as FYNNEI. V shed 7 bases and J 5 bases; nucleotides not matched to a gene: 10. The CDR3 runs to 14 residues. CDR3 bases: TGTGCCAGCATGCGGGAGAGAGGCGGGGAGACCCAGTACTTC. This translates into CASMRERGGETQYF. The full variable domain, its missing parts supplied by reference TRBV2 and TRBJ2-5, is EPEVTQTPSHQVTQMGQEVILRCVPISNHLYFYWYRQILGQKVEFLVSFYNNEISEKSEIFDDQFSVERPDGSNFTLKIRSTKLEDSAMYFCASMRERGGETQYFGPGTRLLVL.

The sample holds a few counts of this clone. The chain recombines TRBV25-1 with TRBJ2-1, with D perhaps TRBD2 (6 bases). Germline lookup yields CDR1 MGHDK and CDR2 SYGVNS. V lost 3 bases, J lost 0 bases, and 9 bases lay in between. The CDR3 spans 15 residues. For the CDR3, the DNA is TGTGCCAGCAGTGAGACTAGAACCTCCTACAATGAGCAGTTCTTC. It encodes CASSETRTSYNEQFF.

The chain links TRBV19 to TRBJ1-2; 7 bases fit TRBD1. The germline CDR1 and CDR2 sequences are LNHDA and SQIVND (reference sequence). The CDR3 loop spans 13 amino acids. V dropped 9 bases and J dropped 1; count of bases not matched to a gene: 5. CDR3: CASQQGFNYGYTF. For the CDR3, the DNA is TGTGCCAGCCAACAGGGGTTTAACTATGGCTACACCTTC.

This clone was observed a few times. The chain combines TRBV5-6 with TRBJ2-2; 8 nucleotides line up with TRBD2. The CDR3 consists of 18 residues. The germline V gene has CDR1 SGHDT and CDR2 YYEEEE. The V gene end was trimmed by 4 bases and the J gene end by 6 bases; junction bases not matched to a gene: 17. CDR3 in amino acids: CASSLLSGLAKQAGELFF. As DNA, the CDR3 is TGTGCCAGCAGCCTACTATCCGGACTAGCTAAACAGGCCGGGGAGCTGTTTTTT.

The chain links TRBV27 to TRBJ1-1; TRBD1 aligns across 7 bases. The trim removed 3 bases at V and 1 base at J, leaving 2 bases unmatched. The CDR3 spans 14 residues. Germline CDR1 is MNHEY and CDR2 is SMNVEV (reference sequence). The CDR3 region has the DNA TGTGCCAGCAGTTTGCAGGGGGGGAACACTGAAGCTTTCTTT. Encoded protein: CASSLQGGNTEAFF.

This clone has a single count. The rearrangement links TRBV6-5 to TRBJ1-2, with D uncertain. The CDR3 is 11 amino acids. CDR1 is MNHEY and CDR2 is SVGAGI in the germline V gene. Trimming pared 5 bases from V and 4 bases from J, leaving 5 bases between. The CDR3 nucleotides read TGTGCCAGCAGTGCAGGCTATGGCTACACCTTC. This codes for CASSAGYGYTF.

The rearrangement uses TRBV28 and TRBJ1-2; TRBD1 might be the D (6 bases). CDR1 is MDHEN and CDR2 is SYDVKM in the germline V gene. The CDR3 extends over 13 amino acids. V lost 5 bases to trimming and J lost 2 bases, with 9 bases between them. The CDR3 DNA follows: TGTGCCAGCAGTCAGGACAGAAACTATGGCTACACCTTC. Protein: CASSQDRNYGYTF.

J is TRBJ2-1 and V is TRBV5-6, with TRBD2 identical over 8 bases. The V gene's germline CDR1 is SGHDT and CDR2 YYEEEE. V lost 3 bases to trimming and J lost 6 bases; unmatched junction nucleotides: 5. There are 14 residues in the CDR3. CDR3 in DNA: TGTGCCAGCAGCTGGGGACTAGTAGCCAATGAGCAGTTCTTC. This codes for CASSWGLVANEQFF.

The chain couples TRBV6-6 to TRBJ2-1; D might be TRBD2 (5 bases). The CDR3 is made up of 14 amino acids. V lost 6 bases to trimming and J lost 9 bases, with 18 bases between them. Germline-derived CDR1 and CDR2 are MNHNY and SVGAGI (reference sequence). The CDR3, as DNA: TGTGCCAGCAGCAGGATTAGCGAATGGGGTGAGCAGTTCTTC. Encoded protein: CASSRISEWGEQFF.

The chain carries TRBV19 and TRBJ2-7; TRBD2 matches at 10 bases. This CDR3 region has 14 residues. Germline CDR1 LNHDA, CDR2 SQIVND (reference sequence). V shed 6 bases and J 4 bases; nucleotides not matched to a gene: 6. The CDR3 nucleotides read TGTGCCAGTAGGTTCGCTAGCGGGAGTTACGAGCAGTACTTC. As protein: CASRFASGSYEQYF.

The chain has TRBV5-1 and TRBJ2-1; 7 bases are a match to TRBD1. This CDR3 spans 14 amino acids. With V trimmed by 4 bases and J by 4 bases, 5 bases remained unmatched. In germline, CDR1 is SGHRS, CDR2 YFSETQ. The CDR3 spells CASSPGQPYNEQFF. As DNA, the CDR3 is TGCGCCAGCAGCCCGGGACAGCCGTACAATGAGCAGTTCTTC.

V is TRBV11-3 and J is TRBJ2-7, with a tentative D call TRBD2 (6 bases). CDR1 and CDR2 from the germline V gene are SGHNT and YENEEA. CDR3 size: 13 residues. V was shortened by 1 base and J by 5 bases, with 9 bases between the two germline ends. The CDR3 region is CASSLGEEDEQYF. CDR3 in DNA: TGTGCCAGCAGCTTAGGGGAGGAAGACGAGCAGTACTTC. Combining the CDR3 with reference TRBV11-3 and TRBJ2-7 gives the whole variable domain EAGVVQSPRYKIIEKKQPVAFWCNPISGHNTLYWYLQNLGQGPELLIRYENEEAVDDSQLPKDRFSAERLKGVDSTLKIQPAELGDSAVYLCASSLGEEDEQYFGPGTRLTVT.

V is TRBV4-2 and J is TRBJ2-7; weak D call: TRBD1 (7 bases). Trimming left V 1 base short and J 4 bases short, with 20 bases between. Germline V gene lookup returns CDR1 LGHNA and CDR2 YNFKEQ. This CDR3 is built from 17 residues. The CDR3: CASSQATGGDRAYEQYF. The CDR3 DNA reads as TGTGCCAGCAGCCAAGCCACCGGAGGGGACAGAGCGTACGAGCAGTACTTC.

J is TRBJ2-7 and V is TRBV5-4; D is possibly TRBD2 (5 bases). Germline-derived CDR1 and CDR2 are SGHNT and YYREEE (reference sequence). V was shortened by 0 bases and J by 6 bases, with 13 bases between the two germline ends. This CDR3 contains 14 residues. The CDR3 nucleotides are TGTGCCAGCAGCTTGGCCCCTCCTAGCCGCGAGCAGTACTTC. Amino acids: CASSLAPPSREQYF.

This chain joins TRBV19 and TRBJ1-6; D unclear. Trimming took off 6 bases at V and 6 bases at J, with 9 bases between the two ends. The germline V gene has CDR1 LNHDA and CDR2 SQIVND (reference sequence). The length of the CDR3 is 13 residues. Here the CDR3 reads CASRNEANSPLHF. CDR3 sequence (DNA): TGTGCCAGTAGGAATGAGGCTAATTCACCCCTCCACTTT.

The chain uses TRBV28 and TRBJ1-5; 9 nucleotides match TRBD1. Germline CDR1 is MDHEN and CDR2 is SYDVKM. J lost 6 bases, V lost 3 bases, and 3 bases had no gene match. The CDR3 sequence is 14 residues long. CDR3 in amino acids: CASSFGQGTQPQHF. The CDR3, as DNA: TGTGCCAGCAGTTTTGGACAGGGGACTCAGCCCCAGCATTTT.

The chain couples TRBV5-1 to TRBJ1-4; TRBD1 matches at 9 bases. Trimming cost V 0 bases and J 4 bases; bases outside gene matches: 10. Germline lookup yields CDR1 SGHRS and CDR2 YFSETQ. The CDR3 extends over 18 amino acids. CDR3: CASSLAPRQGDRNEKLFF. CDR3 sequence (DNA): TGCGCCAGCAGCTTGGCTCCCCGACAGGGGGACCGTAATGAAAAACTGTTTTTT. The variable domain in full, completed from reference TRBV5-1 and TRBJ1-4, reads KAGVTQTPRYLIKTRGQQVTLSCSPISGHRSVSWYQQTPGQGLQFLFEYFSETQRNKGNFPGRFSGRQFSNSRSEMNVSTLELGDSALYLCASSLAPRQGDRNEKLFFGSGTQLSVL.

The J gene is TRBJ1-2, the V gene TRBV28; D is uncertain. Germline V lookup: CDR1 MDHEN, CDR2 SYDVKM. V was clipped by 6 bases and J by 5 bases, with 13 bases between them. CDR3 length: 13 residues. This chain's CDR3 is CASRRRGAYGYTF. CDR3 coding DNA: TGTGCCAGCAGGAGACGAGGCGCTTATGGCTACACCTTC.

The rearrangement uses TRBV27 and TRBJ1-2; 7 bases agree with TRBD1. The CDR3 is 15 amino acids. The ends lost 3 bases at V and 2 bases at J; junction bases unmatched: 6. CDR1 MNHEY and CDR2 SMNVEV come from the germline V gene (reference sequence). As DNA, the CDR3 is TGTGCCAGCAGTTTGACAGGGACTGCCAACTATGGCTACACCTTC. It translates to CASSLTGTANYGYTF.

This clone was observed once. The V gene is TRBV30, the J gene TRBJ2-5; D remains ambiguous. Trimming pared 3 bases from V and 1 base from J, leaving 12 bases between. The germline V gene has CDR1 GTSNPN and CDR2 SVGIG (reference sequence). CDR3 length: 14 residues. CDR3 DNA sequence: TGTGCCTGGAGCGAAAACAGCCGCCAAGAGACCCAGTACTTC. This codes for CAWSENSRQETQYF.